This is a list of T cell receptor beta chains from one sample in a study of cytotoxic CD8 clonotypes in ibrutinib-treated CLL. Generated by immunoSEQ multiplex PCR, the TCRdb table keeps only in-frame clones and is missing some. The repertoire holds roughly 300,000 clones, less than 85% seen once, with around 5.1% in the top ten. Sequenced here: PBMCs, sampled at disease progression, from a patient treated with ibrutinib. Receptor source: a human donor with chronic lymphocytic leukemia. CDR3s include the opening cysteine and the closing phenylalanine or tryptophan. Fields, in order: D gene, clone size, J gene, V gene, CDR3 DNA, CDR3 protein. D genes are given only for firm matches. The listing skips clone size in some rows; elsewhere it reads once, few, many or a size class.

NA	NA	TRBJ2-3	TRBV7-9	TGTGCCAGCAGCTTAACCCCGCTCCCTTCTAGCACAGATACGCAGTATTTT	CASSLTPLPSSTDTQYF
NA	NA	TRBJ2-7	TRBV5-6	TGTGCCAGCAGCTTGGGGGGAGGATCCTATTACGAGCAGTACTTC	CASSLGGGSYYEQYF
TRBD1	NA	TRBJ2-7	TRBV18	TGTGCCAGCTCATCCAGGGGGCAGAGCTCCTACGAGCAGTACTTC	CASSSRGQSSYEQYF
NA	NA	TRBJ2-5	TRBV29-1	TGCAGCGTTCGGAAGGGAGGAGAGACCCAGTACTTC	CSVRKGGETQYF
NA	NA	TRBJ1-2	TRBV4-1	TGCGCCAGCACCTACAGGGTCTCCTCAAGGTATGGCTACACCTTC	CASTYRVSSRYGYTF
TRBD1	NA	TRBJ2-7	TRBV27	TGTGTCAGCAGCAGCTTCAGGACAGGGTGGGGTGAACAGTACTTC	CVSSSFRTGWGEQYF
TRBD2	NA	TRBJ2-2	TRBV4-3	TGCGCCAGCAGCCAAGACCGGCTAGCGGGAGCCACCGGGGAGCTGTTTTTT	CASSQDRLAGATGELFF
NA	NA	TRBJ2-7	TRBV30	TGTGCCTGGAAGGACAGCTACGAGCAGTACTTC	CAWKDSYEQYF
TRBD1	NA	TRBJ1-5	TRBV6-6	TGTGCCAGCAGTTCTCGACAGGGGACTAATCAGCCCCAGCATTTT	CASSSRQGTNQPQHF
NA	NA	TRBJ2-7	TRBV19	TGTGCCACCGCTGCGGGGGACAACTACGAGCAGTACTTC	CATAAGDNYEQYF
TRBD1	NA	TRBJ1-2	TRBV9	TGTGCCAGCAGCCCTCGGACAGGGGGCGGCTATGGCTACACCTTC	CASSPRTGGGYGYTF
NA	few	TRBJ1-5	TRBV15	TGTGCCACCAGCAGGGAGACAGATAGCAATCAGCCCCAGCATTTT	CATSRETDSNQPQHF
TRBD1	NA	TRBJ2-7	TRBV11-2	TGTGCCAGCAGCTTAGCTGGGACAGGGGGCCTCGAGCAGTACTTC	CASSLAGTGGLEQYF
NA	NA	TRBJ2-1	TRBV2	TGTGCCAGAGACAAAAACAATGAGCAGTTCTTC	CARDKNNEQFF
NA	once	TRBJ2-7	TRBV19	TGTGCCAGTAGTATCCGGAGTGGGCAGGGCAACGAGCAGTACTTC	CASSIRSGQGNEQYF
TRBD1	NA	TRBJ1-6	TRBV19	TGTGCCAGTAGCGTACAAAACAGGGGATATAATTCACCCCTCCACTTT	CASSVQNRGYNSPLHF
NA	NA	TRBJ2-3	TRBV5-1	TGCGCCAGCAGCTTGGGGCAGAGTAGCCCTAGCACAGATACGCAGTATTTT	CASSLGQSSPSTDTQYF
NA	NA	TRBJ1-2	TRBV19	TGTGCCAGTAGTGGCGGACAGTCTAGATACTACGGCTACACCTTC	CASSGGQSRYYGYTF
TRBD1	NA	TRBJ2-7	TRBV7-3	TGTGCCAGCAGCAGAACCCGGGACAGTTCCTACGAGCAGTACTTC	CASSRTRDSSYEQYF
NA	NA	TRBJ2-7	TRBV7-2	TGTGCCAGCAGCTCAACGTCCTACGAGCAGTACTTC	CASSSTSYEQYF
TRBD1	NA	TRBJ2-2	TRBV2	TGTGCCAGCAGAACGGACAGGGTGACCGGGGAGCTGTTTTTT	CASRTDRVTGELFF
TRBD2	NA	TRBJ2-3	TRBV10-3	TGTGCCATCAGTACCCCCGGACTAGCAATGGATACGCAGTATTTT	CAISTPGLAMDTQYF
NA	NA	TRBJ2-5	TRBV5-1	TGCGCCACCGCAACCGGATCCCAAGAGACCCAGTACTTC	CATATGSQETQYF
NA	once	TRBJ2-7	TRBV4-3	TGCGCCAGCAGCCAAGACCTTTCCTACGAGCAGTACTTC	CASSQDLSYEQYF
TRBD1	NA	TRBJ1-2	TRBV7-9	TGTGCCAGCAGCTTAGAAGGACAGGCGTCCGATGGCTACACCTTC	CASSLEGQASDGYTF
NA	NA	TRBJ2-7	TRBV7-8	TGTGCCAGCAGCCCCCCCCTCGTGGGCGAGCAGTACTTC	CASSPPLVGEQYF
NA	NA	TRBJ2-2	TRBV4-2	TGTGCCAGCAGCCAAGATCAGTTCACCGGGGAGCTGTTTTTT	CASSQDQFTGELFF
TRBD2	NA	TRBJ2-7	TRBV9	TGTGCCAGCAGCGGGGGACTAGCGTCTTACGAGCAGTACTTC	CASSGGLASYEQYF
TRBD1	once	TRBJ2-1	TRBV7-6	TGTGCCAGCAGCGGCCCCCGACAGGGTGGTTCCCATGAGCAGTTCTTC	CASSGPRQGGSHEQFF
NA	NA	TRBJ2-5	TRBV5-8	TGTGCCAACGAGGGAAGAGAGAAGACCCAGTACTTC	CANEGREKTQYF
NA	NA	TRBJ2-1	TRBV13	TGTGCCAGCAGCTCCAGACTCGTCAGACCTAATGAGCAGTTCTTC	CASSSRLVRPNEQFF
TRBD1	NA	TRBJ2-3	TRBV7-9	TGTGCCAGCAGCTTATGGCAGGGGGCGTTAATGTGGACAGATACGCAGTATTTT	CASSLWQGALMWTDTQYF
TRBD1	NA	TRBJ1-1	TRBV7-9	TGTGCCAGCAGCTTAGTGGTACGACAGGGGCGTGGATCGAACACTGAAGCTTTCTTT	CASSLVVRQGRGSNTEAFF
NA	few	TRBJ2-1	TRBV28	TGTGCCAGCAGAGGTGGAGGAGGGTCCTACAATGAGCAGTTCTTC	CASRGGGGSYNEQFF
NA	NA	TRBJ2-5	TRBV6-5	TGTGCCAGCAGACTGCGGGAGACCCAGTACTTC	CASRLRETQYF
NA	NA	TRBJ2-6	TRBV5-6	TGTGCCAGCAGCTTGTCTGGGGCCAACGTCCTGACTTTC	CASSLSGANVLTF
NA	few	TRBJ2-5	TRBV6-1	TGTGCCAGCAGGATTCAAGAGACCCAGTACTTC	CASRIQETQYF
NA	NA	TRBJ1-2	TRBV25-1	TGTGCCAGCAGTGCCCTACCGGGAGCTGGCTACACCTTC	CASSALPGAGYTF